These 25 T cell receptor beta chains originate from one sample sequenced in a study of T cell repertoires in cytomegalovirus infection. TCRdb recomputed calls from the reads with MiXCR, one row per CDR3 protein. The repertoire consists of some 920,000 distinct CDR3 sequences, with approximately 33% occurring once and the leading ten covering roughly 13%. No antigen is known for these receptors. Sequencing was performed on cultured CD8+ T cells from PBMCs, taken from culture after CMV antigen stimulation. These receptors were collected from a human donor in good health (CMV status not recorded). Some clones in this sample may be carry-over from other donors' samples.

This clonotype appeared many times. The rearrangement joins TRBV7-2 to TRBJ1-5, with TRBD1 matching 7 bases. Germline values: CDR1 SGHTA, CDR2 FQGNSA. The CDR3 extends over 20 amino acids. V shed 1 base, J shed 1 base, and the junction held 16 bases outside the gene matches. CDR3 sequence: CASSLERLWTGRLSNQPQHF. The DNA of the CDR3 is TGTGCCAGCAGCTTAGAACGGTTGTGGACAGGCCGCTTGAGCAATCAGCCCCAGCATTTT.

The rearrangement uses TRBV5-1 and TRBJ2-1, with 12 bases lining up with TRBD1. V trimming: 3 bases; J trimming: 5 bases; junction bases outside the gene matches: 9. Germline V gene data show CDR1 as SGHRS and CDR2 as YFSETQ. The CDR3 has 17 residues. CDR3 sequence reads: CASSWGTGGPGDNEQFF. DNA of the CDR3: TGCGCCAGCAGCTGGGGGACAGGGGGCCCTGGGGACAATGAGCAGTTCTTC.

The rearrangement joins TRBV6-6 to TRBJ2-1; the D gene is possibly TRBD2 (6 bases). CDR1 MNHNY and CDR2 SVGAGI come from the germline V gene (reference sequence). The V and J ends lost 0 bases and 0 bases respectively, with 15 bases between them. The CDR3 covers 18 residues. The CDR3 sequence: CASSYSRVDGSSYNEQFF. The CDR3 coding sequence is TGTGCCAGCAGTTACTCGAGGGTTGACGGGAGCTCCTACAATGAGCAGTTCTTC.

This clonotype was seen more than once but under ten times. This chain joins TRBV29-1 and TRBJ2-2, with D possibly matching TRBD1 (5 bases). V was shortened by 5 bases and J by 2 bases, with 6 bases between the two germline ends. The CDR3 has 12 residues. CDR1 and CDR2 from the germline V gene are SQVTM and ANQGSEA. DNA of the CDR3: TGCAGCGTTACAGGAAACACCGGGGAGCTGTTTTTT. It is translated as CSVTGNTGELFF.

This clonotype turned up a few times. The chain combines TRBV7-8 with TRBJ2-7; D unclear. V lost 1 base and J 0 bases, leaving 7 bases between the germline ends. CDR1 and CDR2 from the germline V gene are SGHVS and FQNEAQ. The CDR3 is 14 amino acids. For the CDR3, the DNA is TGTGCCAGCAGCTTAGTCCCTGGCTCCTACGAGCAGTACGTC. Its translation: CASSLVPGSYEQYV.

The chain employs TRBV28 and TRBJ1-5; 8 nucleotides agree with TRBD1. The CDR3 consists of 16 residues. Germline V gives CDR1 MDHEN, CDR2 SYDVKM. J gave up 0 bases and V 4 bases, and 5 bases lay outside the gene matches. The CDR3 is CASSSRTGYSNQPQHF. Written as DNA, the CDR3 is TGTGCCAGCAGTTCTCGGACAGGGTATAGCAATCAGCCCCAGCATTTT.

At least ten counts were recorded for this clonotype. The chain couples TRBV19 to TRBJ2-5; D tentatively reads TRBD1 or TRBD2 (5 bases each). The CDR3 is 15 amino acids. The V end was cut by 3 bases, the J end by 1 base, with 12 bases between. The germline V gene has CDR1 LNHDA and CDR2 SQIVND (reference sequence). The CDR3 here is CASSISTGPQETQYF. CDR3 coding DNA: TGTGCCAGTAGTATCTCGACGGGACCCCAAGAGACCCAGTACTTC.

In this sample, this clonotype turned up a few times. J is TRBJ1-4 and V is TRBV27; unclear D gene. CDR1 and CDR2 from the germline V gene are MNHEY and SMNVEV (reference sequence). The CDR3 extends over 16 amino acids. V gave up 0 bases and J gave up 2 bases, with 10 bases separating them. DNA of the CDR3: TGTGCCAGCAGTTTATCATGGGGATCTACTAATGAAAAACTGTTTTTT. Its translation: CASSLSWGSTNEKLFF.

The chain joins TRBV27 to TRBJ1-6, with 7 positions matching TRBD1. Germline V CDR1 and CDR2: MNHEY, SMNVEV (reference sequence). The CDR3 is 14 residues long. V gave up 10 bases and J gave up 9 bases; unmatched junction bases: 12. CDR3 protein: CATLAKGAASPLHF. The CDR3 coding sequence is TGTGCCACTTTAGCCAAGGGGGCGGCTTCACCCCTCCACTTT.

The chain joins TRBV27 to TRBJ1-2, with unresolved D. The V end lost 6 bases, the J end lost 5 bases, and 16 bases lay between the germline ends. This CDR3 spans 14 amino acids. Germline loops: CDR1 MNHEY, CDR2 SMNVEV (reference sequence). The CDR3 reads CASSGGTRFYGYTF. CDR3 DNA: TGTGCCAGCAGCGGTGGCACCAGATTTTATGGCTACACCTTC.

This clonotype was observed many times. The rearrangement uses TRBV7-2 and TRBJ2-1, with unresolved D. This CDR3 is 12 amino acids long. In germline, CDR1 is SGHTA, CDR2 FQGNSA. Trimming left V 5 bases short and J 9 bases short, with 11 bases between. This CDR3 is CASSPGWGEQFF. The CDR3 region has the DNA TGTGCCAGCAGCCCCGGTTGGGGTGAGCAGTTCTTC.

The sample holds a few counts of this clonotype. This sequence joins TRBV6-1 and TRBJ2-1; D remains ambiguous. CDR1 MNHNS and CDR2 SASEGT come from the germline V gene. This CDR3 has 17 amino acids. V was clipped by 2 bases and J by 5 bases, with 19 bases between them. The CDR3: CASSELKGYPEDNEQFF. In DNA, the CDR3 is TGTGCCAGCAGTGAACTAAAGGGATATCCAGAGGACAATGAGCAGTTCTTC.

Written as DNA, the CDR3 is TGTGCCAGCAGTTACTCGCAGACAAGCTCCTATAATTCACCCCTCCACTTT. Its protein product is CASSYSQTSSYNSPLHF. The chain is built from TRBV6-6 and TRBJ1-6; D call uncertain. There are 17 residues in the CDR3. Trimming took 0 bases from V and 0 from J, leaving 9 bases between them. CDR1 is MNHNY, CDR2 SVGAGI, per germline (reference sequence).

This clonotype was picked up one time. J is TRBJ1-5 and V is TRBV7-8; no definite D call. Germline CDR1 SGHVS, CDR2 FQNEAQ. CDR3 length: 16 amino acids. Deletions cut 2 bases from V and 4 bases from J, with 15 bases between. CDR3 amino acids: CASSLTETNRNQPQHF. DNA for the CDR3: TGTGCCAGCAGCTTAACCGAGACAAACCGGAATCAGCCCCAGCATTTT. The full variable domain, rest sourced from reference TRBV7-8 and TRBJ1-5, is GAGVSQSPRYKVAKRGQDVALRCDPISGHVSLFWYQQALGQGPEFLTYFQNEAQLDKSGLPSDRFFAERPEGSVSTLKIQRTQQEDSAVYLCASSLTETNRNQPQHFGDGTRLSIL.

This rearrangement joins TRBV6-6 to TRBJ1-6; 7 bases fit TRBD1. CDR1 is MNHNY, CDR2 SVGAGI, per germline (reference sequence). The CDR3 consists of 17 residues. The J segment lost 5 bases and the V segment lost 7 bases, leaving 14 bases of the junction unmatched. CDR3 sequence (DNA): TGTGCCAGCACCCAAGTCCCCTTCACAGGGGATAATTCACCCCTCCACTTT. Residues: CASTQVPFTGDNSPLHF.

The chain couples TRBV4-1 to TRBJ1-1, with D possibly matching TRBD1 (6 bases). This CDR3 comprises 15 residues. Germline-derived CDR1 and CDR2 are MGHRA and YSYEKL. Trimming shortened V by 4 bases and J by 3 bases, and 15 bases separated the two germline ends. The CDR3 bases are TGCGCCAGCAGCCGACAGGATTTAATGGACACTGAAGCTTTCTTT. Translating it yields CASSRQDLMDTEAFF.

On this clonotype: This could be a read error, since a much larger clone is one nucleotide away. The DNA is left out, because the CDR3 cannot be placed on it with certainty; the CDR3 is given as TCRdb lists it. This chain connects TRBV6-1 to TRBJ2-7; TRBD1, the table's D call, lacks a check against the DNA. Looked up from germline, CDR1 is MNHNS and CDR2 is SASEGT. From its first to its last residue, the CDR3 has 16 amino acids. CDR3 amino acids: CASSEKWGQGADERYV.

This sequence joins TRBV27 and TRBJ2-1; D possibly corresponds to TRBD1 (5 bases). The CDR3 runs to 14 residues. Per the germline V gene, CDR1 is MNHEY and CDR2 is SMNVEV (reference sequence). V was cut by 3 bases and J by 6 bases, with 12 bases left in between. Here the CDR3 reads CASSFLGRANEQFF. The DNA for the CDR3 is TGTGCCAGCAGTTTTTTAGGCAGGGCCAATGAGCAGTTCTTC.

This chain links TRBV5-5 with TRBJ2-1, with D possibly being TRBD1 (6 bases). This CDR3 contains 15 residues. V gave up 3 bases and J gave up 1 base, with 11 bases separating them. Germline values: CDR1 SGHKS, CDR2 YYEKEE (reference sequence). This chain's CDR3 is CASSSYRESYNEQFF. The DNA of the CDR3 is TGTGCCAGCAGCTCTTACAGGGAGTCCTACAATGAGCAGTTCTTC.

This clonotype was counted between two and nine times. The genes are TRBV4-2 and TRBJ2-3, with TRBD2 matching over 11 bases. The ends lost 6 bases at V and 4 bases at J; junction bases unmatched: 9. Germline assignment: CDR1 LGHNA and CDR2 YNFKEQ. This CDR3 spans 16 amino acids. The CDR3: CASSSIAGGPADTQYF. The CDR3 DNA reads as TGTGCCAGCAGTTCAATAGCGGGGGGGCCCGCAGATACGCAGTATTTT.

This clonotype occurred a few times. The J gene is TRBJ2-5, the V gene TRBV9; D is unresolved. V shed 0 bases and J shed 2 bases, with 5 bases lying between them. There are 13 residues in the CDR3. The germline CDR1 and CDR2 sequences are SGDLS and YYNGEE. Here the CDR3 DNA reads TGTGCCAGCAGCGTAGTGGTACAAGAGACCCAGTACTTC. Its protein is CASSVVVQETQYF.

This clonotype was counted only a few times. V is TRBV28 and J is TRBJ1-2; 7 bases map to TRBD1. V lost 3 bases and J lost 8; bases outside the gene matches: 9. CDR3 length: 14 residues. Germline V gene data show CDR1 as MDHEN and CDR2 as SYDVKM. CDR3 region: CASSFFTGEGGYTF. CDR3 DNA sequence: TGTGCCAGCAGTTTCTTCACAGGGGAAGGGGGCTACACCTTC.

This clonotype was seen many times. The V and J genes are TRBV7-9 and TRBJ2-5; possibly TRBD2 for D (5 bases). This CDR3 comprises 12 residues. Trimming pared 5 bases from V and 7 bases from J, leaving 11 bases between. Looked up from germline, CDR1 is SEHNR and CDR2 is FQNEAQ (reference sequence). The chain's CDR3 is CASSPGGGTQYF. CDR3 coding DNA: TGTGCCAGCAGCCCAGGAGGAGGGACCCAGTACTTC.

This clonotype was recorded only once. The V and J genes are TRBV5-1 and TRBJ2-7; TRBD1 matches 8 bases. Looked up from germline, CDR1 is SGHRS and CDR2 is YFSETQ. Trimming cost V 6 bases and J 5 bases; bases outside gene matches: 4. The length of the CDR3 is 12 residues. The CDR3 reads CASTAGGHEQYF. DNA for the CDR3: TGCGCCAGCACTGCAGGGGGCCACGAGCAGTACTTC.

This chain uses TRBV5-1 with TRBJ1-1, with D perhaps matching TRBD1 (5 bases). CDR3 length: 14 residues. The germline CDR1 and CDR2 sequences are SGHRS and YFSETQ. V dropped 0 bases and J dropped 9 bases, with 15 bases sitting between them. This CDR3 reads CASSLALGEPKAFF. The CDR3 DNA sequence: TGCGCCAGCAGCTTGGCCTTGGGGGAACCCAAAGCTTTCTTT.